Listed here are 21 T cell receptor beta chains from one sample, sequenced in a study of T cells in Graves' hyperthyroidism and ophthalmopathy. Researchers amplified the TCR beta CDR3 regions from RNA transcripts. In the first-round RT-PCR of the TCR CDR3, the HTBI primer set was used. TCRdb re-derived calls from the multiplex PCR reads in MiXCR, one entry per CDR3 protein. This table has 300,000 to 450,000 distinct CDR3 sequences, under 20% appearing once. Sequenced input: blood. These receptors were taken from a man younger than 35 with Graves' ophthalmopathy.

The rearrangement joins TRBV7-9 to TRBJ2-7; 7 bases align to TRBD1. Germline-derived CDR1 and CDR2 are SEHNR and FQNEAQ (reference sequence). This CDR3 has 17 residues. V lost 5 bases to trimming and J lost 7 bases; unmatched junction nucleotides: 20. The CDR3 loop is CASSPTTYRGSWNEQYF. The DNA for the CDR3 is TGTGCCAGCAGCCCGACTACTTACAGGGGATCCTGGAATGAGCAGTACTTC.

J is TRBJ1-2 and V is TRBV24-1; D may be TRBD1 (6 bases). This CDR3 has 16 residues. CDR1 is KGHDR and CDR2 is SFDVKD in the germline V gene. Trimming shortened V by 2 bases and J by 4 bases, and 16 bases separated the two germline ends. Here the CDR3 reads CATSDSGRGMSYGYTF. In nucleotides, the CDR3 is TGTGCCACCAGTGATTCCGGTAGGGGGATGTCCTATGGCTACACCTTC.

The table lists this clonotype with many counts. The CDR3 loop reads CASSTYRGLDTGELFF. In DNA form, the CDR3 reads TGTGCCAGCTCAACCTACAGGGGGCTCGACACCGGGGAGCTGTTTTTT. The genes are TRBV18 and TRBJ2-2; TRBD1 matches at 9 bases. The CDR3 has 16 amino acids. From germline, CDR1 is KGHSH and CDR2 LQKENI. V gave up 5 bases and J gave up 3 bases; unmatched junction bases: 7.

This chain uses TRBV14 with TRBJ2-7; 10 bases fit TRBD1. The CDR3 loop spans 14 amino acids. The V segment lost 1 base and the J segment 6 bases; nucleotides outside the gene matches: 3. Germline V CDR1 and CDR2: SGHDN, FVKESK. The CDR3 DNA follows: TGTGCCAGCAGCCAAGGACAGGGGGCGTTCGAGCAGTACTTC. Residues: CASSQGQGAFEQYF.

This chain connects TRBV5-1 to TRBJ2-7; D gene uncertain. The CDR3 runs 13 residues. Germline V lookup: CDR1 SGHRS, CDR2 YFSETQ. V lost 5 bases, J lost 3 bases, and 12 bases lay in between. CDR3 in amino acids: CASRKAELYEQYF. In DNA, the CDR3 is TGCGCCAGCAGAAAGGCGGAACTCTACGAGCAGTACTTC.

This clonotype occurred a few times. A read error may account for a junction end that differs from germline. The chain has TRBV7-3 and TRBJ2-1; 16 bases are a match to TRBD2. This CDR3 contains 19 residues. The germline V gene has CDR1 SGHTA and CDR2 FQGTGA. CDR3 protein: CASSRGTSGGAVQGNEQSF. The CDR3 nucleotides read TGTGCCAGCAGCCGCGGGACTAGCGGGGGGGCCGTTCAAGGCAATGAGCAGTCCTTC.

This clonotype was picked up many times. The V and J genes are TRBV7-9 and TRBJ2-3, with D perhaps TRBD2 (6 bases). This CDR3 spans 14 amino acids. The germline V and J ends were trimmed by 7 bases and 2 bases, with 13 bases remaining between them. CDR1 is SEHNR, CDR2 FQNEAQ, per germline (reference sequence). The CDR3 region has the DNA TGTGCCAGCAACCCCGGGGGAAACACAGATACGCAGTATTTT. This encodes CASNPGGNTDTQYF.

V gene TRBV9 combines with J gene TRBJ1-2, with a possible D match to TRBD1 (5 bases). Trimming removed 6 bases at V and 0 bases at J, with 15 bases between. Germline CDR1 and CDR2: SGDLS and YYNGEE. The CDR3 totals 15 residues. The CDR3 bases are TGTGCCAGCACCCGGGGGGGGTCCACTAACTATGGCTACACCTTC. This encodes CASTRGGSTNYGYTF.

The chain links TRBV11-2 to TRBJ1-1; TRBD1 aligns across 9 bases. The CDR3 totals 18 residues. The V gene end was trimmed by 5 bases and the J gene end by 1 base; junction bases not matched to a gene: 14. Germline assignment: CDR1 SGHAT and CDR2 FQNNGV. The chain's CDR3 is CASSPGGPGQGRNTEAFF. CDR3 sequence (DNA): TGTGCCAGCAGCCCGGGGGGTCCGGGACAGGGACGGAACACTGAAGCTTTCTTT.

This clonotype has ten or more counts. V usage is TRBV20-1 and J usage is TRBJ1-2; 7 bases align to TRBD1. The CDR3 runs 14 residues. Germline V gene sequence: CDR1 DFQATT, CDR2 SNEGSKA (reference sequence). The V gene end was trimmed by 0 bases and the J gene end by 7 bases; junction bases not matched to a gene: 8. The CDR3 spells CSARDDRVPLGYTF. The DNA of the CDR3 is TGCAGTGCTAGAGATGACAGGGTCCCACTTGGCTACACCTTC.

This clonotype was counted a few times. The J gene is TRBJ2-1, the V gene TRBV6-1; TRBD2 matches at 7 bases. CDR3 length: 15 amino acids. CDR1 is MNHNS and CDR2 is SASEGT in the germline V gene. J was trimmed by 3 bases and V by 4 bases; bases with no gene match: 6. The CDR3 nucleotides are TGTGCCAGCAGTGTAGTGGGGACTATCTACAATGAGCAGTTCTTC. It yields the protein CASSVVGTIYNEQFF.

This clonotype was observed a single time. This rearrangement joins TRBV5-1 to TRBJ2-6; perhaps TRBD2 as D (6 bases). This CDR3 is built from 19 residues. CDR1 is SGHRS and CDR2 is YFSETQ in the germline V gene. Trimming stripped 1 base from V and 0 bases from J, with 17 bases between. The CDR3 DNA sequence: TGCGCCAGCAGCTTGAGGTTTAGCGGAATCCTCTCTGGGGCCAACGTCCTGACTTTC. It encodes CASSLRFSGILSGANVLTF.

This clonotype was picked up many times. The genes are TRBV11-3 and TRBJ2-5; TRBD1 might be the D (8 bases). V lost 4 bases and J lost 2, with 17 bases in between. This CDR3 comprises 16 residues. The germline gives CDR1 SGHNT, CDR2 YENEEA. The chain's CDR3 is CASSSGQGLRQETQYF. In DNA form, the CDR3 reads TGTGCCAGCAGCTCCGGACAGGGACTACGACAAGAGACCCAGTACTTC.

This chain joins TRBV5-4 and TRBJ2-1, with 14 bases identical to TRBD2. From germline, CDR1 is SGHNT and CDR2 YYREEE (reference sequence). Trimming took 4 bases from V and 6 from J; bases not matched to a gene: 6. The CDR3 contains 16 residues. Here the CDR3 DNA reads TGTGCCAGCAGCCGCAGGGGACTAGCGGGAGCCAATGAGCAGTTCTTC. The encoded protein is CASSRRGLAGANEQFF.

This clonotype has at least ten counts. CDR3 loop: CASSPVGTSYEQYF. CDR3 DNA sequence: TGTGCCAGCAGCCCAGTGGGGACTTCCTACGAGCAGTACTTC. The V and J genes are TRBV11-2 and TRBJ2-7, with TRBD2 as a possible D gene (6 bases). Trimming stripped 5 bases from V and 1 base from J, with 12 bases between. This CDR3 is built from 14 residues. Germline assignment: CDR1 SGHAT and CDR2 FQNNGV.

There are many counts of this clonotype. The CDR3 sequence: CASSQVDLMVFREQFF. The CDR3 DNA reads as TGCGCCAGCAGCCAAGTCGACCTCATGGTTTTTCGTGAGCAGTTCTTC. The genes are TRBV4-1 and TRBJ2-1; D gene ambiguous. V lost 1 base, J lost 9 bases, and 19 bases lay in between. This CDR3 spans 16 amino acids. CDR1 is MGHRA, CDR2 YSYEKL, per germline.

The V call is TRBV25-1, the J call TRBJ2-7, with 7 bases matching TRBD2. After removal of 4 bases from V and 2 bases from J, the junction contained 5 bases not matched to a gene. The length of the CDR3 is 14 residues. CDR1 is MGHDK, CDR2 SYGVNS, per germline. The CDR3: CASSVAGEAYEQYF. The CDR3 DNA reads TGTGCCAGCAGTGTGGCGGGGGAGGCCTACGAGCAGTACTTC.

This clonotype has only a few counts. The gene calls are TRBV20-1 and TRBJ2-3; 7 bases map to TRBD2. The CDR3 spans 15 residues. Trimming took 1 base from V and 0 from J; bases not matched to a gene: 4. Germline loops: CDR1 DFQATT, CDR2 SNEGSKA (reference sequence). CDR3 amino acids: CSARVGGESTDTQYF. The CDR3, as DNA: TGCAGTGCTAGAGTGGGGGGGGAAAGCACAGATACGCAGTATTTT.

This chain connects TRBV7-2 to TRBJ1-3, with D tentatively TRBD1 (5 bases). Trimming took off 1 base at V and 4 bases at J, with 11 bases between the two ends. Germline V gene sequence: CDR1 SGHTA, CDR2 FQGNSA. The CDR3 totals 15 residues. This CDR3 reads CASSLVGGVGNTIYF. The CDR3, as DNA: TGTGCCAGCAGCTTAGTTGGGGGGGTAGGAAACACCATATATTTT.

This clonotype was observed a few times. The CDR3 reads CAWRPSGGATETQYF. The DNA for the CDR3 is TGTGCCTGGCGCCCGTCGGGGGGGGCCACGGAGACCCAGTACTTC. The chain carries TRBV30 and TRBJ2-5; 8 bases are a match to TRBD2. Trimming removed 5 bases from V and 5 bases from J; junction bases left unmatched: 13. The CDR3 is made up of 15 amino acids. CDR1 and CDR2 (germline): GTSNPN, SVGIG (reference sequence).

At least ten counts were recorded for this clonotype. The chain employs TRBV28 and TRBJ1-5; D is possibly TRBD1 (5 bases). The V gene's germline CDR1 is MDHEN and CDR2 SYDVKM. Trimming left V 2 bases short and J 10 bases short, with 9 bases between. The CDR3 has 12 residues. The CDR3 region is CASSLGRVPQHF. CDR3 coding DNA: TGTGCCAGCAGTTTAGGCAGGGTACCCCAGCATTTT. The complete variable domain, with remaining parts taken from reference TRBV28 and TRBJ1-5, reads DVKVTQSSRYLVKRTGEKVFLECVQDMDHENMFWYRQDPGLGLRLIYFSYDVKMKEKGDIPEGYSVSREKKERFSLILESASTNQTSMYLCASSLGRVPQHFGDGTRLSIL.